The rows below give T cell receptor beta chains drawn from one sample of a study of blood T cell repertoires in COVID-19. Method: immunoSEQ multiplex PCR; TCRdb's copy keeps in-frame clones and lacks some. This repertoire shows about 200,000 clones, under 90% found once; its top ten account for less than 20%. Sequenced input: peripheral blood. All receptors come from a human donor in a cohort sampled during active COVID-19. The CDR3 runs from the conserved cysteine through the conserved F or W. D genes are given only for firm matches. The size entry is marked missing in some rows and otherwise reads once, few, many or a size class.

TGTGCCAGCAGCATAGCAGATACGCAGTATTTT,CASSIADTQYF,TRBJ2-3,NA,NA,TRBV5-6
TGTGCCAGCAGCCGGCCACAGAGCACCGGGGAGCTGTTTTTT,CASSRPQSTGELFF,TRBJ2-2,NA,NA,TRBV6-5
TGTGCCAGCAGCCCAAGGGGCAGCAGGAACACTGAAGCTTTCTTT,CASSPRGSRNTEAFF,TRBJ1-1,NA,NA,TRBV7-6
TGTGCCAGCAGCGACGGACATTTCGGCGCTCAGTTCTTC,CASSDGHFGAQFF,TRBJ2-1,many,NA,TRBV9
TGTGCCAGCAGCTTAGGGCCTCGAGGTTCCAATGAGCAGTTCTTC,CASSLGPRGSNEQFF,TRBJ2-1,NA,NA,TRBV11-2
TGTGCCAGCAACACCGGGACAGAAAGCACAGATACGCAGTATTTT,CASNTGTESTDTQYF,TRBJ2-3,NA,TRBD1,TRBV5-4
TGTGCCAGCAGCCAAGACCGCCGGTACTATGGCTACACCTTC,CASSQDRRYYGYTF,TRBJ1-2,NA,NA,TRBV3-1/TRBV3-2
TGTGCCAGCAGTTCTGAGGACAGGCAGTCGTCCTCCAAGCTGTTTTTT,CASSSEDRQSSSKLFF,TRBJ1-4,NA,TRBD1,TRBV28
TGTGCCACCAGCAGAGTCAGAGGGGACAGGAGGTTTGAGTATGGCTACACCTTC,CATSRVRGDRRFEYGYTF,TRBJ1-2,NA,TRBD1,TRBV15
TGCGCCAGCAGCCAAGTCCCTAGCGGGGGGTGGGGCGAGCAGTACTTC,CASSQVPSGGWGEQYF,TRBJ2-7,NA,TRBD2,TRBV4-1
TGCAGTGCTAGTCGAAGCGGGAGGAGGGGTTTCTACGAGCAGTACTTC,CSASRSGRRGFYEQYF,TRBJ2-7,NA,TRBD2,TRBV20-1
TGTGCCACCAGCAGGGGGACAGGTCCTTCGCCCATCGAGCAGTACTTC,CATSRGTGPSPIEQYF,TRBJ2-7,NA,TRBD1,TRBV15
TGTGCCAGTAGTACTACAGGGATAGATACGCAGTATTTT,CASSTTGIDTQYF,TRBJ2-3,NA,NA,TRBV19
TGTGCCAGCTCAGCAGAATTTTTTGGTCAGCCCCAGCATTTT,CASSAEFFGQPQHF,TRBJ1-5,NA,NA,TRBV18